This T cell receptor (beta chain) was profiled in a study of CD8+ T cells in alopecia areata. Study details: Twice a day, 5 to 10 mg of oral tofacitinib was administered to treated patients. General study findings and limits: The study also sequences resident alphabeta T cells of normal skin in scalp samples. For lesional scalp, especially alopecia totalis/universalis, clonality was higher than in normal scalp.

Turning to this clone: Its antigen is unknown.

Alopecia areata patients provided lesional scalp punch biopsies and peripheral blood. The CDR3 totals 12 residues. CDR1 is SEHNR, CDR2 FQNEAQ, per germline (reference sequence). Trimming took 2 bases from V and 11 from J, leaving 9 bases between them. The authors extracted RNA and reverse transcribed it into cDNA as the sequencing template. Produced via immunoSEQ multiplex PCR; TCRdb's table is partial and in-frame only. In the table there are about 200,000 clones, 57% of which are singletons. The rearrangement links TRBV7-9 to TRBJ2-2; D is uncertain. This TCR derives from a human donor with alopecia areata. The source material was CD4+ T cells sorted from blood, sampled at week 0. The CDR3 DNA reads TGTGCCAGCAGCTTACAACGGCTCGAGCTGTTTTTT. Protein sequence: CASSLQRLELFF.